Presented here are 21 T cell receptor beta chains from one specimen sequenced in a study of cytomegalovirus exposure and HLA in healthy donors. Sequencing used immunoSEQ multiplex PCR; TCRdb keeps in-frame clones, though not all of them. This sample has roughly 170,000 clones; 80% to 85% occur once, and the top ten carry 2.8%. The specimen was PBMCs. The receptor source for this set is a woman aged 18-35 years in good health and CMV-seropositive.

The chain combines TRBV10-3 with TRBJ2-7, with D possibly TRBD2 on 6 matching bases. Germline CDR1 and CDR2: ENHRY and SYGVKD. This CDR3 has 14 residues. V lost 4 bases and J 7 bases, leaving 17 bases between the germline ends. CDR3 nucleotides: TGTGCCATCAGTGTAGGACTGCGGGGCGAGGAGCAGTACTTC. Its protein is CAISVGLRGEEQYF.

This clone was seen a handful of times. The chain employs TRBV5-6 and TRBJ2-2; D remains unclear. The CDR3 covers 15 residues. Germline CDR1 is SGHDT and CDR2 is YYEEEE. Trimming removed 2 bases from V and 2 bases from J, with 10 bases in between. The CDR3, as DNA: TGTGCCAGCAGCTTAGGCCAGGTTAACACCGGGGAGCTGTTTTTT. Its protein product is CASSLGQVNTGELFF.

In its sample, this clone was seen once. Here the CDR3 reads CASSLYRSTDTQYF. Written as DNA, the CDR3 is TGTGCCAGCAGTTTATACAGAAGCACAGATACGCAGTATTTT. The V call is TRBV27, the J call TRBJ2-3; D call uncertain. V lost 1 base to trimming and J lost 0 bases, with 5 bases between them. Germline CDR1 is MNHEY and CDR2 is SMNVEV (reference sequence). This CDR3 region has 14 residues.

The genes are TRBV7-2 and TRBJ2-5; no clear D gene. Trimming shortened V by 2 bases and J by 1 base, and 8 bases separated the two germline ends. The CDR3 spans 14 residues. Germline loops: CDR1 SGHTA, CDR2 FQGNSA. CDR3 sequence (DNA): TGTGCCAGCAGCTTAATTCAGTCCCAAGAGACCCAGTACTTC. It is translated as CASSLIQSQETQYF.

This chain uses TRBV5-6 with TRBJ1-1; the D gene is possibly TRBD1 (6 bases). V was cut by 4 bases and J by 4 bases, with 20 bases left in between. CDR1 and CDR2 from the germline V gene are SGHDT and YYEEEE. The CDR3 is 16 residues long. This CDR3 is CASSSSRGAGGTEAFF. The DNA of the CDR3 is TGTGCCAGCAGCAGTTCCAGGGGCGCTGGTGGCACTGAAGCTTTCTTT.

V and J are TRBV19 and TRBJ2-2, with D perhaps TRBD2 (6 bases). This CDR3 spans 14 amino acids. Germline V lookup: CDR1 LNHDA, CDR2 SQIVND (reference sequence). The V and J ends lost 10 bases and 6 bases respectively, with 18 bases between them. For the CDR3, the DNA is TGTGCCACGCGGGGAGATAATACGGCCGGGGAGCTGTTTTTT. This codes for CATRGDNTAGELFF.

This clone was observed once. This chain joins TRBV5-4 and TRBJ1-1, with 7 positions matching TRBD1. The length of the CDR3 is 14 residues. In germline, CDR1 is SGHNT, CDR2 YYREEE (reference sequence). The junction had 5 bases not matched to a gene; V was cut back by 2 bases and J by 4 bases. CDR3: CASSLTGVGTEAFF. The CDR3 nucleotides read TGTGCCAGCAGCTTAACAGGGGTCGGCACTGAAGCTTTCTTT.

The chain recombines TRBV5-1 with TRBJ1-1, with D uncertain. The CDR3 has 12 amino acids. Germline V gene sequence: CDR1 SGHRS, CDR2 YFSETQ. V was cut by 7 bases and J by 4 bases, with 11 bases left in between. The DNA of the CDR3 is TGCGCCAGCGGCCACATATCCACTGAAGCTTTCTTT. Translated, it gives CASGHISTEAFF.

The chain recombines TRBV7-9 with TRBJ2-7; 10 bases are a match to TRBD2. The CDR3 consists of 14 residues. Per the germline V gene, CDR1 is SEHNR and CDR2 is FQNEAQ (reference sequence). V was clipped by 5 bases and J by 5 bases; unmatched bases: 6. The CDR3 bases are TGTGCCAGCAGCGTCAGCGGGGGGGCCGACGAGCAGTACTTC. Protein: CASSVSGGADEQYF.

The J gene is TRBJ2-1, the V gene TRBV6-5; 14 nucleotides align to TRBD2. Germline-derived CDR1 and CDR2 are MNHEY and SVGAGI. The CDR3 has 14 residues. With 5 bases clipped from V and 12 bases from J, the junction kept 6 bases outside the gene matches. The CDR3 DNA is TGTGCCAGCAGTGGACTAGCGGGGGGCCTGGGGCAGTTCTTC. The encoded protein is CASSGLAGGLGQFF.

The J gene is TRBJ1-2, the V gene TRBV11-2; 7 bases map to TRBD1. This CDR3 has 18 residues. V lost 5 bases to trimming and J lost 4 bases; unmatched junction nucleotides: 19. Germline CDR1 SGHAT, CDR2 FQNNGV. CDR3 amino acids: CASSPINRRQGYTYGYTF. As DNA, the CDR3 is TGTGCCAGCAGCCCCATTAACCGTCGACAGGGCTATACCTATGGCTACACCTTC.

The V and J genes are TRBV5-1 and TRBJ1-4; 8 nucleotides align to TRBD1. This CDR3 is built from 14 residues. V dropped 1 base and J dropped 5; count of bases not matched to a gene: 1. Germline V CDR1 and CDR2: SGHRS, YFSETQ. CDR3 in amino acids: CASSLQGANEKLFF. The CDR3 nucleotides read TGCGCCAGCAGCTTGCAGGGGGCCAATGAAAAACTGTTTTTT.

The V gene is TRBV4-2, the J gene TRBJ2-1, with 7 nucleotides matching TRBD2. Trimming took 1 base from V and 4 from J; bases not matched to a gene: 1. Germline V gene sequence: CDR1 LGHNA, CDR2 YNFKEQ. CDR3 length equals 14 residues. CDR3 region: CASSQGGGYNEQFF. For the CDR3, the DNA is TGTGCCAGCAGCCAAGGGGGGGGGTACAATGAGCAGTTCTTC.

This chain uses TRBV27 with TRBJ2-2, with D maybe TRBD1 (6 bases). Germline V gene sequence: CDR1 MNHEY, CDR2 SMNVEV (reference sequence). This CDR3 has 15 residues. With 5 bases removed from V and 5 bases from J, the gap between germline ends came to 15 bases. DNA for the CDR3: TGTGCCAGCAGTCCCACGACAGGTTTTACCGGGGAGCTGTTTTTT. It yields the protein CASSPTTGFTGELFF.

This clone appeared a few times. At the DNA level, this CDR3 is encoded by other sequences in the same sample as well. The chain joins TRBV9 to TRBJ1-2; D gene uncertain. CDR1 and CDR2 from the germline V gene are SGDLS and YYNGEE. The CDR3 sequence is 12 residues long. V lost 0 bases and J lost 4, with 4 bases in between. Here the CDR3 reads CASSVGGYGYTF. The CDR3 coding sequence is TGTGCCAGCAGCGTAGGAGGCTATGGCTACACCTTC.

This clone was seen a handful of times. The chain combines TRBV2 with TRBJ1-4; D call uncertain. Trimming left V 0 bases short and J 10 bases short, with 9 bases between. This CDR3 comprises 13 residues. The germline V gene encodes CDR1 SNHLY and CDR2 FYNNEI. CDR3 sequence: CASSEARSGKLFF. CDR3 nucleotide sequence: TGTGCCAGCAGTGAAGCACGTTCGGGAAAACTGTTTTTT.

This clone was recorded at least ten times. The chain joins TRBV19 to TRBJ1-6; 7 bases agree with TRBD1. Germline V gene lookup returns CDR1 LNHDA and CDR2 SQIVND (reference sequence). V shed 6 bases, J shed 9 bases, and the junction held 11 bases outside the gene matches. The CDR3 sequence is 15 residues long. The CDR3 protein is CASSPGTVEASPLHF. CDR3 bases: TGTGCCAGTAGCCCCGGGACAGTCGAGGCTTCACCCCTCCACTTT.

The chain joins TRBV7-9 to TRBJ2-2; possibly TRBD2 for D (5 bases). Trimming shortened V by 2 bases and J by 2 bases, and 12 bases separated the two germline ends. Germline lookup yields CDR1 SEHNR and CDR2 FQNEAQ (reference sequence). This CDR3 region has 16 residues. The CDR3 nucleotides are TGTGCCAGCAGCTTACGGGGTCAGTTTAACACCGGGGAGCTGTTTTTT. Protein sequence: CASSLRGQFNTGELFF.

The V call is TRBV11-2, the J call TRBJ1-4; 7 bases align to TRBD1. With V trimmed by 5 bases and J by 5 bases, 8 bases remained unmatched. This CDR3 has 15 amino acids. Germline loops: CDR1 SGHAT, CDR2 FQNNGV. The CDR3 DNA reads TGTGCCAGCAGCAGCAGCGCGGGACAGAATGAAAAACTGTTTTTT. Its protein is CASSSSAGQNEKLFF.

The chain is built from TRBV5-1 and TRBJ1-1, with D possibly TRBD1 on 5 matching bases. Trimming shortened V by 4 bases and J by 2 bases, and 15 bases separated the two germline ends. Germline CDR1 reads SGHRS; CDR2 reads YFSETQ. This CDR3 region has 15 residues. The DNA of the CDR3 is TGCGCCAGCAGCCCGGTACCGCAGGGAAACACTGAAGCTTTCTTT. Translation: CASSPVPQGNTEAFF. Combining the CDR3 with reference TRBV5-1 and TRBJ1-1 gives the whole variable domain KAGVTQTPRYLIKTRGQQVTLSCSPISGHRSVSWYQQTPGQGLQFLFEYFSETQRNKGNFPGRFSGRQFSNSRSEMNVSTLELGDSALYLCASSPVPQGNTEAFFGQGTRLTVV.

The chain joins TRBV18 to TRBJ2-1, with D possibly being TRBD1 (6 bases). The germline V and J ends were trimmed by 2 bases and 7 bases, with 18 bases remaining between them. Germline V gene data show CDR1 as KGHSH and CDR2 as LQKENI. The CDR3 has 16 amino acids. The CDR3 loop is CASSPMGARKENEQFF. The DNA of the CDR3 is TGTGCCAGCTCACCAATGGGGGCGAGGAAGGAGAATGAGCAGTTCTTC.